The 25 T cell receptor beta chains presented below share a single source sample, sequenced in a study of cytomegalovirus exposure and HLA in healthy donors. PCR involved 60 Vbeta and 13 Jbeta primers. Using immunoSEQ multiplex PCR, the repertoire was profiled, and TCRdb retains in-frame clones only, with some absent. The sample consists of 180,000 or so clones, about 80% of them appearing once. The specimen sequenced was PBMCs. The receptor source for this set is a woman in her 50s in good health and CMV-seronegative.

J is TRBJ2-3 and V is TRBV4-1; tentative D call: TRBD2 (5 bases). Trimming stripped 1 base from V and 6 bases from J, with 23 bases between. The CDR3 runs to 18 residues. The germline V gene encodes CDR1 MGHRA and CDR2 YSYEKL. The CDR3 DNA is TGCGCCAGCAGCCAAGGCCCCGCGGTGGGGAGACGGAAGGATACGCAGTATTTT. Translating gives CASSQGPAVGRRKDTQYF.

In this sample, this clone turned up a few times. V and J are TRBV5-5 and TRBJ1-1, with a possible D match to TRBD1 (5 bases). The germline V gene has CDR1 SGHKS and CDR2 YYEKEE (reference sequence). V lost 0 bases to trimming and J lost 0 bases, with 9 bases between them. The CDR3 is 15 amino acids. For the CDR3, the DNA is TGTGCCAGCAGCTTGGCGGGGGGGATGAACACTGAAGCTTTCTTT. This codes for CASSLAGGMNTEAFF.

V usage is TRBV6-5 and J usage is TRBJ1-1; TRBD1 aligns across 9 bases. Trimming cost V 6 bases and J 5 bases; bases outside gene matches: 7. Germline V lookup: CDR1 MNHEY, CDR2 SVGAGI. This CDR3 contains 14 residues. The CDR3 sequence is CASSRDRARTEAFF. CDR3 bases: TGTGCCAGCAGCCGGGACAGGGCTCGGACTGAAGCTTTCTTT.

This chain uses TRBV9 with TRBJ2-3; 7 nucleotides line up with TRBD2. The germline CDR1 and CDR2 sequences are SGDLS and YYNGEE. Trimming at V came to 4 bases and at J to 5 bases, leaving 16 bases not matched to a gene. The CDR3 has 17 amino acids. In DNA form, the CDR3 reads TGTGCCAGCAGCCCCAGCCTGGCGGGAGTTCCCGGAGATACGCAGTATTTT. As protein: CASSPSLAGVPGDTQYF.

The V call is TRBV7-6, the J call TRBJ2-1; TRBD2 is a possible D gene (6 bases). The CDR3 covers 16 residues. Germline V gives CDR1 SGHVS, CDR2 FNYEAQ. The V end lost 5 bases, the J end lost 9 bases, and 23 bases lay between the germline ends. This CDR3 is CASSPHGRGEEGEQFF. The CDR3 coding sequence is TGTGCCAGCAGCCCACACGGGCGGGGTGAGGAGGGTGAGCAGTTCTTC.

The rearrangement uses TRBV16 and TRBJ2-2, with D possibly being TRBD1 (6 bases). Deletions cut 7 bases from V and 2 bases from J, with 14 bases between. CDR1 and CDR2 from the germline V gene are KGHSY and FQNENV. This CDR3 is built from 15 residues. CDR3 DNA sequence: TGTGCCAGCATGGAAGGGACACTTAACACCGGGGAGCTGTTTTTT. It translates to CASMEGTLNTGELFF.

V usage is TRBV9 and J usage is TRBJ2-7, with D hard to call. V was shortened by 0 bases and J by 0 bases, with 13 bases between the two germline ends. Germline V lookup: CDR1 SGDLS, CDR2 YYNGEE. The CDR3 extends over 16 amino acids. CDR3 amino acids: CASSVGASPSSYEQYF. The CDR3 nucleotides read TGTGCCAGCAGCGTAGGGGCATCCCCAAGCTCCTACGAGCAGTACTTC.

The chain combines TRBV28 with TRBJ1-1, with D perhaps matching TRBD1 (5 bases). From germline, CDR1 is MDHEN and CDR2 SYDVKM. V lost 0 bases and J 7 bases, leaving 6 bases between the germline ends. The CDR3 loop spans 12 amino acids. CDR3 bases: TGTGCCAGCAGTTTATGGGGGGGTGAAGCTTTCTTT. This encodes CASSLWGGEAFF.

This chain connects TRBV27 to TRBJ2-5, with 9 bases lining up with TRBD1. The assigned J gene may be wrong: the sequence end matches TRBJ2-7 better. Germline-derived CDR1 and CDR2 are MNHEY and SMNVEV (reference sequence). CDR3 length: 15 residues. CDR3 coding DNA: TGTGCCAGCAGTTCGGACAGGGGCGAACCCTACGAGCAGTACTTC. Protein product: CASSSDRGEPYEQYF.

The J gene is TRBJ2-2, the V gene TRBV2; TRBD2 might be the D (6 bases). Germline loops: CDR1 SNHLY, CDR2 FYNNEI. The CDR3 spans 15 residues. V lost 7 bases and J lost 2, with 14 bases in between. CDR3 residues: CASKARGGNTGELFF. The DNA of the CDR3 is TGTGCCAGCAAGGCGCGGGGAGGAAACACCGGGGAGCTGTTTTTT.

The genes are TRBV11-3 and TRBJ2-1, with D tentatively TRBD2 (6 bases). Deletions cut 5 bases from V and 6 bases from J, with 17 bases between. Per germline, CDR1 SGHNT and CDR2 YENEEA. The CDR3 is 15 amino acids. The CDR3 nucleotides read TGTGCCAGCAGCGCGGACTATGGTGGATCCAATGAGCAGTTCTTC. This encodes CASSADYGGSNEQFF. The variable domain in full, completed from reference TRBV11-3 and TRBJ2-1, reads EAGVVQSPRYKIIEKKQPVAFWCNPISGHNTLYWYLQNLGQGPELLIRYENEEAVDDSQLPKDRFSAERLKGVDSTLKIQPAELGDSAVYLCASSADYGGSNEQFFGPGTRLTVL.

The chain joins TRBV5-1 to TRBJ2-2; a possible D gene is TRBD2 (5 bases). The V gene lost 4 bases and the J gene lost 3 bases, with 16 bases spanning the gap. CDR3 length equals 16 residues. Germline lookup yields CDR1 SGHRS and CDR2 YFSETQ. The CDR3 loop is CASSPQRSGYTGELFF. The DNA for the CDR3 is TGCGCCAGCAGCCCCCAGAGGAGCGGATACACCGGGGAGCTGTTTTTT. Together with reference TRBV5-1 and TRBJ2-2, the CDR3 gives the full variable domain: KAGVTQTPRYLIKTRGQQVTLSCSPISGHRSVSWYQQTPGQGLQFLFEYFSETQRNKGNFPGRFSGRQFSNSRSEMNVSTLELGDSALYLCASSPQRSGYTGELFFGEGSRLTVL.

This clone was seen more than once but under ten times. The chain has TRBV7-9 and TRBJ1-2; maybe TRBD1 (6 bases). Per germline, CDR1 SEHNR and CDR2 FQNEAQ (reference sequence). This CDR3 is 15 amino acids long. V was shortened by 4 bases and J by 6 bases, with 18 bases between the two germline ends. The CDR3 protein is CASSSEQGRQDGYTF. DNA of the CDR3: TGTGCCAGCAGCTCTGAACAGGGCCGCCAGGATGGCTACACCTTC.

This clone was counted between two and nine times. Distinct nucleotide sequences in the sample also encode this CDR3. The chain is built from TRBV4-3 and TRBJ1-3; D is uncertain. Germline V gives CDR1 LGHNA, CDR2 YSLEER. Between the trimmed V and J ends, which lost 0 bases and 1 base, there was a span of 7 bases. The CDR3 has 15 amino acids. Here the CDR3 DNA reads TGCGCCAGCAGCCAAGATCGGGGTTCTGGAAACACCATATATTTT. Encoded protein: CASSQDRGSGNTIYF.

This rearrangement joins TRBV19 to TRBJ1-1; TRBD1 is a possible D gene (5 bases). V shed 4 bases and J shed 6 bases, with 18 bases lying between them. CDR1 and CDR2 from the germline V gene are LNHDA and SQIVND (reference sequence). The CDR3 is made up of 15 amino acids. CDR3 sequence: CASSTGRVGLAEAFF. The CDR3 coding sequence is TGTGCCAGTAGTACAGGGCGCGTGGGACTTGCTGAAGCTTTCTTT.

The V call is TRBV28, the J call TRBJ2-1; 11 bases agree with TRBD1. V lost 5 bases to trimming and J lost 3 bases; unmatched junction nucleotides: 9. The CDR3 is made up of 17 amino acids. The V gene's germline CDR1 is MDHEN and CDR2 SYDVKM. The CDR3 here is CASSPGTGGGYYNEQFF. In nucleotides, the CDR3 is TGTGCCAGCAGTCCCGGGACAGGGGGAGGCTACTACAATGAGCAGTTCTTC. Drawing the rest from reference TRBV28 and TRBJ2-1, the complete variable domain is DVKVTQSSRYLVKRTGEKVFLECVQDMDHENMFWYRQDPGLGLRLIYFSYDVKMKEKGDIPEGYSVSREKKERFSLILESASTNQTSMYLCASSPGTGGGYYNEQFFGPGTRLTVL.

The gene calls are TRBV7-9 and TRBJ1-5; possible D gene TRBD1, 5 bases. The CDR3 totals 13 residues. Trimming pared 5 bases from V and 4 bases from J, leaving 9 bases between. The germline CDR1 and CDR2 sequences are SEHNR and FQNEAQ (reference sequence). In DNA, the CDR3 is TGTGCCAGCAGCGACAGTTATAATCAGCCCCAGCATTTT. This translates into CASSDSYNQPQHF.

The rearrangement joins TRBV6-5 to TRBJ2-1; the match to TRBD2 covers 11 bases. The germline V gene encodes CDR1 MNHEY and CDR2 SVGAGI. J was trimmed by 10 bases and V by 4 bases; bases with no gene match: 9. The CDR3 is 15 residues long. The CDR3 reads CASSSPTSGKVEQFF. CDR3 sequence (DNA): TGTGCCAGCAGTTCGCCGACTAGCGGGAAGGTCGAGCAGTTCTTC.

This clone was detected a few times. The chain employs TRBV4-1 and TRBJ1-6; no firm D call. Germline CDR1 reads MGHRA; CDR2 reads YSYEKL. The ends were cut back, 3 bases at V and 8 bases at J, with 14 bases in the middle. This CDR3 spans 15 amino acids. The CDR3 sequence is CASSQSQLRYSPLHF. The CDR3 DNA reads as TGCGCCAGCAGCCAGTCTCAATTGAGATATTCACCCCTCCACTTT.

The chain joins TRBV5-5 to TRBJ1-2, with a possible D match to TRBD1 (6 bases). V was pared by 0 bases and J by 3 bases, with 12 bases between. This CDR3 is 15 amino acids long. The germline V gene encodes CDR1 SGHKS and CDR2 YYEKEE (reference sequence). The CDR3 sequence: CASSLGDIVDYGYTF. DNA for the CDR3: TGTGCCAGCAGCTTGGGGGACATTGTGGACTATGGCTACACCTTC. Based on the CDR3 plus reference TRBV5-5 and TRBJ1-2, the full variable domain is DAGVTQSPTHLIKTRGQQVTLRCSPISGHKSVSWYQQVLGQGPQFIFQYYEKEERGRGNFPDRFSARQFPNYSSELNVNALLLGDSALYLCASSLGDIVDYGYTFGSGTRLTVV.

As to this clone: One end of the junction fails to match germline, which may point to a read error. CDR3 sequence reads: CSSSTGLAGITDTQYF. The CDR3 bases are TGTTCCAGCAGCACAGGACTAGCGGGGATCACAGATACGCAGTATTTT. This chain joins TRBV7-9 and TRBJ2-3; TRBD2 agrees at 12 bases. The CDR3 is 16 amino acids. Germline V gives CDR1 SEHNR, CDR2 FQNEAQ (reference sequence).

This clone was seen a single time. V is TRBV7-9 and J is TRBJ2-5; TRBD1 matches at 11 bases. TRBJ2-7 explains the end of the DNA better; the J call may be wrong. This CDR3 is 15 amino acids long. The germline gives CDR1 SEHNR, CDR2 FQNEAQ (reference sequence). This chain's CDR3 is CASSPRPGQGGEQYF. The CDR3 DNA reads TGTGCCAGCAGCCCCCGCCCGGGACAGGGGGGCGAGCAGTACTTC.

This CDR3 is CASSRTGDYTGELFF. Written as DNA, the CDR3 is TGTGCCAGCAGCCGGACAGGGGACTACACCGGGGAGCTGTTTTTT. This chain uses TRBV7-2 with TRBJ2-2, with TRBD1 identical over 9 bases. The CDR3 spans 15 residues. Trimming at V came to 5 bases and at J to 3 bases, leaving 4 bases not matched to a gene. Looked up from germline, CDR1 is SGHTA and CDR2 is FQGNSA.

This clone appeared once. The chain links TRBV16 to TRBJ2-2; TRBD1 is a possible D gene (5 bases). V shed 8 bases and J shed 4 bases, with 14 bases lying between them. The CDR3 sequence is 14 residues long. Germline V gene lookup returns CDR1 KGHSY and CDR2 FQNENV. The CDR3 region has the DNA TGTGCCAGCGGCCGGCAGGGCTTCACCGGGGAGCTGTTTTTT. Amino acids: CASGRQGFTGELFF.

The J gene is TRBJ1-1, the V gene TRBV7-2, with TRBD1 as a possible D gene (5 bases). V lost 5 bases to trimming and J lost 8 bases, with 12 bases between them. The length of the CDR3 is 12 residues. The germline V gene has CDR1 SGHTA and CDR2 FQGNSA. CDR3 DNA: TGTGCCAGCAGCCAAAGGGGTTGGGAAGCTTTCTTT. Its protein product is CASSQRGWEAFF.